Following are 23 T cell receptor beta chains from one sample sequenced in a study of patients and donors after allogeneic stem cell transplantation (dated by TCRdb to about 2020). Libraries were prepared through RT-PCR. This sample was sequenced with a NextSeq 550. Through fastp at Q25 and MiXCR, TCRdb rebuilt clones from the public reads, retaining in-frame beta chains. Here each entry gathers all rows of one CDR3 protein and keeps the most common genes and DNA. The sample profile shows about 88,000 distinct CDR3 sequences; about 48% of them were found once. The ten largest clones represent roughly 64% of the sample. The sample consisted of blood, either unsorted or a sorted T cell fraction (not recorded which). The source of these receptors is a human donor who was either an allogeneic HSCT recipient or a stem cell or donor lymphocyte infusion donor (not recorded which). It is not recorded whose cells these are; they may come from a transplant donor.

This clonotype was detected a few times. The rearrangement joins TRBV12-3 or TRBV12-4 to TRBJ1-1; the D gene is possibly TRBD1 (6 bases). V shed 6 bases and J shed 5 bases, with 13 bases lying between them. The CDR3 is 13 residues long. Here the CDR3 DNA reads TGTGCCAGCAGACAGGGATTGGGGACTGAAGCTTTCTTT. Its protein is CASRQGLGTEAFF.

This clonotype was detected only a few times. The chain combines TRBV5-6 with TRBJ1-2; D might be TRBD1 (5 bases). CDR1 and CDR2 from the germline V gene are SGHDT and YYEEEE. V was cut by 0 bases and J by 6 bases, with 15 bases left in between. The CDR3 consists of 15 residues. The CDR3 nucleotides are TGTGCCAGCAGCTTGGCAGGGAATAGGGCTAATGGCTACACCTTC. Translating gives CASSLAGNRANGYTF.

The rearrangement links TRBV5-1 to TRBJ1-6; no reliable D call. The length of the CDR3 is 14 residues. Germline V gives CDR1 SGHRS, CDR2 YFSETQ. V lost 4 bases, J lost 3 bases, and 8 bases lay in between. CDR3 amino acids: CASSPGNYNSPLHF. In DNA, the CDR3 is TGCGCCAGCAGCCCGGGAAACTATAATTCACCCCTCCACTTT.

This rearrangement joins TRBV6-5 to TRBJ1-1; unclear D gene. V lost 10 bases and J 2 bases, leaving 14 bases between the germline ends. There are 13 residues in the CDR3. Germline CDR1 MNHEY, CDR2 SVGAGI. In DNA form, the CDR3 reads TGTGCCACCCTTCAGGACCCTAACACTGAAGCTTTCTTT. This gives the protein CATLQDPNTEAFF.

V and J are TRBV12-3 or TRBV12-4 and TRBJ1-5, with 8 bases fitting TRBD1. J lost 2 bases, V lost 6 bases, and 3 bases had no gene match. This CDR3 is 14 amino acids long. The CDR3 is CASSWGQGNQPQHF. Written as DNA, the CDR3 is TGTGCCAGCAGCTGGGGACAGGGCAATCAGCCCCAGCATTTT.

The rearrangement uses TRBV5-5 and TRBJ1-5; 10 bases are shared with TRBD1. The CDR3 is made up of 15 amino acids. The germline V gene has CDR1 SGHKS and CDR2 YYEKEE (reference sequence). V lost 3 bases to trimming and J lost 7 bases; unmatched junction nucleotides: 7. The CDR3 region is CASSSQTGGGQPQHF. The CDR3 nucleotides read TGTGCCAGCAGCTCCCAGACAGGGGGCGGACAGCCCCAGCATTTT.

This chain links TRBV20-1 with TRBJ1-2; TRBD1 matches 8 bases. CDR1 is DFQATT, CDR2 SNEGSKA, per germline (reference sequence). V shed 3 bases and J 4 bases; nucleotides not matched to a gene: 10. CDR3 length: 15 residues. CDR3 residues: CSASSLGQAIYGYTF. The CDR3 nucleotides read TGCAGTGCTAGTTCATTGGGACAGGCGATCTATGGCTACACCTTC.

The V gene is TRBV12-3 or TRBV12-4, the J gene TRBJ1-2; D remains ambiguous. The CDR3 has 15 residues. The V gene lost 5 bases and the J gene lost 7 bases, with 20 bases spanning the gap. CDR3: CASSPEGGRMGGYTF. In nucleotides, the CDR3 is TGTGCCAGCAGTCCCGAGGGCGGCAGAATGGGTGGCTACACCTTC.

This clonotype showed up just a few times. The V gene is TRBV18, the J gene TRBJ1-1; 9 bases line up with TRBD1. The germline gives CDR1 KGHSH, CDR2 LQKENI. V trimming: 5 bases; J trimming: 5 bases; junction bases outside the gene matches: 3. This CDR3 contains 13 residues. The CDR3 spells CASSDRGETEAFF. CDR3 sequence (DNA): TGTGCCAGCTCAGACAGGGGGGAGACTGAAGCTTTCTTT.

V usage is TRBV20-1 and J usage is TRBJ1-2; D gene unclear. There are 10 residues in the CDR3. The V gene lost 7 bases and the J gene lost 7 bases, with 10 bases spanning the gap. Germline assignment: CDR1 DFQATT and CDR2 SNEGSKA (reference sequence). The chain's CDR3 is CSVEDRGYTF. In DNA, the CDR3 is TGCAGTGTGGAGGATCGTGGCTACACCTTC.

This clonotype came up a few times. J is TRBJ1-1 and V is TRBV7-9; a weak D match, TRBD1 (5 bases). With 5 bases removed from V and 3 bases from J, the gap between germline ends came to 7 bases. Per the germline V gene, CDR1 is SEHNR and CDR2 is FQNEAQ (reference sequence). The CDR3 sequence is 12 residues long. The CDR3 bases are TGTGCCAGCAGCGCCAGGGACACTGAAGCTTTCTTT. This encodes CASSARDTEAFF.

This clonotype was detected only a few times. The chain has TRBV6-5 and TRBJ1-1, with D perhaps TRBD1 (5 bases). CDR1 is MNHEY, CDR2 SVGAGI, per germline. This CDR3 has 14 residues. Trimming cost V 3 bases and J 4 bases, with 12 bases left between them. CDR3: CASSYPGRTTEAFF. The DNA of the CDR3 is TGTGCCAGCAGTTATCCGGGACGGACCACTGAAGCTTTCTTT.

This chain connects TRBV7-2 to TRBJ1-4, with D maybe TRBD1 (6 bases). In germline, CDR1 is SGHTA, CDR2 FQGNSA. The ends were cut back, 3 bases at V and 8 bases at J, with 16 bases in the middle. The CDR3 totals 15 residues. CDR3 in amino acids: CASSLYWGLDEKLFF. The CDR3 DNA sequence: TGTGCCAGCAGCTTGTACTGGGGGCTGGACGAAAAACTGTTTTTT.

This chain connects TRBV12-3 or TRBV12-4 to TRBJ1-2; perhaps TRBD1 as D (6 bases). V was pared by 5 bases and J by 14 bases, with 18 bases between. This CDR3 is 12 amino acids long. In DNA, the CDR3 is TGTGCCAGCAGTCCCGGATCGACAGGTTATACCTTC. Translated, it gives CASSPGSTGYTF.

In DNA form, the CDR3 reads TGCGCCAGCAGCCAGGAATCAGATGGCAAGCAGTACTTC. Protein: CASSQESDGKQYF. The V call is TRBV4-3, the J call TRBJ2-7; no clear D. The CDR3 has 13 residues. The germline V gene has CDR1 LGHNA and CDR2 YSLEER. V lost 3 bases to trimming and J lost 8 bases, with 14 bases between them.

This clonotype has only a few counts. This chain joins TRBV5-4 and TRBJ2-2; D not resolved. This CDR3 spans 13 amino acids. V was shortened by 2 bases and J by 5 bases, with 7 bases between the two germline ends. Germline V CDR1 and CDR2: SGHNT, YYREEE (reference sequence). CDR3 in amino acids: CASSLDPTGELFF. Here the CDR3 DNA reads TGTGCCAGCAGCTTAGACCCGACCGGGGAGCTGTTTTTT.

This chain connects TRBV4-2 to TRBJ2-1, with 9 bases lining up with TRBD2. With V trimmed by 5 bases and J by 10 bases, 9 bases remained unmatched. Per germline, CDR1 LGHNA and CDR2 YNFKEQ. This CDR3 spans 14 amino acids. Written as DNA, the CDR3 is TGTGCCAGCAGCGGAGGCGGGAGGGCGGCGGAGCAGTTCTTC. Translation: CASSGGGRAAEQFF.

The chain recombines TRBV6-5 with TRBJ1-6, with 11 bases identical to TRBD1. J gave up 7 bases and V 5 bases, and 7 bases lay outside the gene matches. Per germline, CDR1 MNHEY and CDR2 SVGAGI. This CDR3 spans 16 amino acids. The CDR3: CASSTDRGRVNSPLHF. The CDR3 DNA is TGTGCCAGCAGTACGGACAGGGGGCGCGTAAATTCACCCCTCCACTTT.

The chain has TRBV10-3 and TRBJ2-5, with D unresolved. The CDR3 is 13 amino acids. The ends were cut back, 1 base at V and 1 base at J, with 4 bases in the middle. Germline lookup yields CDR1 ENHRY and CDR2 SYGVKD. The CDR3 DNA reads TGTGCCATCAGTGAGTTGTCCCAAGAGACCCAGTACTTC. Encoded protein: CAISELSQETQYF.

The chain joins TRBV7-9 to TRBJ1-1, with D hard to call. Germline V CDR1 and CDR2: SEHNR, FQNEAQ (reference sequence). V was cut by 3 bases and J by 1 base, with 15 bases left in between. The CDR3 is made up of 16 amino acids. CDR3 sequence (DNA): TGTGCCAGCAGCTTTAGTCTCGGAGCGGCGAACACTGAAGCTTTCTTT. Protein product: CASSFSLGAANTEAFF.

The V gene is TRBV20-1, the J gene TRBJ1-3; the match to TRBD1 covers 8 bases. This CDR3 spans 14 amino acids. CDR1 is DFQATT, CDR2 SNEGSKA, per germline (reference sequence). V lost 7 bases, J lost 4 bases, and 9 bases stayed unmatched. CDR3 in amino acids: CSVTQGARGNTIYF. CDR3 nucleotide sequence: TGCAGTGTTACCCAGGGGGCGCGGGGAAACACCATATATTTT.

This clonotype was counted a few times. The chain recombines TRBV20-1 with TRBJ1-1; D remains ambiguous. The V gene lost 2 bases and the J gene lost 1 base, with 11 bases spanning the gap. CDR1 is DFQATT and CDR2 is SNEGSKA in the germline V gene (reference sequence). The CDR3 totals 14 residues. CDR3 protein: CSARRQAWNTEAFF. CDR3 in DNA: TGCAGTGCTAGAAGGCAGGCATGGAACACTGAAGCTTTCTTT.

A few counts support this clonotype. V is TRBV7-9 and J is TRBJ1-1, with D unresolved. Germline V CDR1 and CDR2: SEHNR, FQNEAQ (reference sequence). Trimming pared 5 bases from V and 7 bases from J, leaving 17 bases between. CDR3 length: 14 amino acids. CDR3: CASSPRKEVVEAFF. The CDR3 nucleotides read TGTGCCAGCAGCCCCCGGAAGGAGGTTGTTGAAGCTTTCTTT. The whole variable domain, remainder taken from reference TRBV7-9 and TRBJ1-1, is DTGVSQNPRHKITKRGQNVTFRCDPISEHNRLYWYRQTLGQGPEFLTYFQNEAQLEKSRLLSDRFSAERPKGSFSTLEIQRTEQGDSAMYLCASSPRKEVVEAFFGQGTRLTVV.